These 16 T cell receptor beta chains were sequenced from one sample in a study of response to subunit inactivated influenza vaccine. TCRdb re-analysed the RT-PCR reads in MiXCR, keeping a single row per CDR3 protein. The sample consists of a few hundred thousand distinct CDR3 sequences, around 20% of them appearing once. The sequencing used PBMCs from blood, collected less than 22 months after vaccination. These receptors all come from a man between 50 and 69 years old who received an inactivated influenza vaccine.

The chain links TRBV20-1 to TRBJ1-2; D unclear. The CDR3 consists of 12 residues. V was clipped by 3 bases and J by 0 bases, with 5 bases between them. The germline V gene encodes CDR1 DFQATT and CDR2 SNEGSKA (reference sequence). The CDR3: CSASGSNYGYTF. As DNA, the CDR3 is TGCAGTGCTAGTGGCTCTAACTATGGCTACACCTTC.

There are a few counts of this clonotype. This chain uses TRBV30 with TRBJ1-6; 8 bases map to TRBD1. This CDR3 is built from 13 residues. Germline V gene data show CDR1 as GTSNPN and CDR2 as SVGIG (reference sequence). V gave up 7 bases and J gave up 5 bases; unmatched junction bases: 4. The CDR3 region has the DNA TGTGCCTTTTCGGGACAGGATAATTCACCCCTCCACTTT. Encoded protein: CAFSGQDNSPLHF.

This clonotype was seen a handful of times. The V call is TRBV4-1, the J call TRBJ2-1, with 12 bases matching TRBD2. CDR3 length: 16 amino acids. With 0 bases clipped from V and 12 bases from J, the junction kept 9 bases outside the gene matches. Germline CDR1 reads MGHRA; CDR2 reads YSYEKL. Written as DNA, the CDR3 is TGCGCCAGCAGCCAAGATCTTGCTAGCGGGAGGGTCGGGCAGTTCTTC. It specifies CASSQDLASGRVGQFF.

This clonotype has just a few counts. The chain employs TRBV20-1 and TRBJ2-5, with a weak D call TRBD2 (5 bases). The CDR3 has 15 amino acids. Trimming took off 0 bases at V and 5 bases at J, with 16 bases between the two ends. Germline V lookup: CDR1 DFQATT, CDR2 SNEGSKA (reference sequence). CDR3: CSARDAAGDGETQYF. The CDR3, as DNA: TGCAGTGCTAGAGATGCGGCGGGCGATGGTGAGACCCAGTACTTC.

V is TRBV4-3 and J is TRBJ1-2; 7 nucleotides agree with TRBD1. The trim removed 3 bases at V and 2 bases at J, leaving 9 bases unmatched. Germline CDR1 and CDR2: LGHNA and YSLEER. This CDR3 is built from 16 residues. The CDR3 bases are TGCGCCAGCAGCCACGACGCCGGGACAGCAAACTATGGCTACACCTTC. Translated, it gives CASSHDAGTANYGYTF.

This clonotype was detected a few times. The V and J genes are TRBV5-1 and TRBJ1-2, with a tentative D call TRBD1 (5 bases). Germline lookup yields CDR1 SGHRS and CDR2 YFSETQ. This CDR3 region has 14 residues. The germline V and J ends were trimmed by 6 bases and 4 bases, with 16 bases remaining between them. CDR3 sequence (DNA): TGCGCCAGCACCACTGGTGAGGGGATCTATGGCTACACCTTC. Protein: CASTTGEGIYGYTF.

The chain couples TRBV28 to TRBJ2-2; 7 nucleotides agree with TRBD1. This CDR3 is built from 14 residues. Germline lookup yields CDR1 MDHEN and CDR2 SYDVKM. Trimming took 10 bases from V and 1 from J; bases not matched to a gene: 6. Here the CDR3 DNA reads TGTGCCACACCTCGGGACAGGAACACCGGGGAGCTGTTTTTT. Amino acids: CATPRDRNTGELFF.

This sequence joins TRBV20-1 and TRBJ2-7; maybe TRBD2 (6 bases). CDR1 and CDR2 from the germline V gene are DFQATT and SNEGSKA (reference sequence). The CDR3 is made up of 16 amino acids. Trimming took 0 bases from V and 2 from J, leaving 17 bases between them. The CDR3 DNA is TGCAGTGCTAGAGATCTTATGGGGAGGTACACCTACGAGCAGTACTTC. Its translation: CSARDLMGRYTYEQYF.

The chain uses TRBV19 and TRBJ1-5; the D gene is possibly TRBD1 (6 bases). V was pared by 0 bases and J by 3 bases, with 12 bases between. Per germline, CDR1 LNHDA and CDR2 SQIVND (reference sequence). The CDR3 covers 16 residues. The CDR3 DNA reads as TGTGCCAGTAGTATAGACCCGGGGGCTCTCAATCAGCCCCAGCATTTT. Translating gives CASSIDPGALNQPQHF.

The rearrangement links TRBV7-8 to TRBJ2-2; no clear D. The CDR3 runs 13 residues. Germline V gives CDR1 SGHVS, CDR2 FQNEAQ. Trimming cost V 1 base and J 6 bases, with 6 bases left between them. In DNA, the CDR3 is TGTGCCAGCAGCTTAGGCAGTCCCGGGGAGCTGTTTTTT. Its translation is CASSLGSPGELFF.

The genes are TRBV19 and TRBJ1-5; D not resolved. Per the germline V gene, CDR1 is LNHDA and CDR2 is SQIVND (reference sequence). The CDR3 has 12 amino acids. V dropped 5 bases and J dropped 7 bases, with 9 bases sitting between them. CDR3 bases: TGTGCCAGTAGTTTTGTCTTCCAGCCCCAGCATTTT. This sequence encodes CASSFVFQPQHF.

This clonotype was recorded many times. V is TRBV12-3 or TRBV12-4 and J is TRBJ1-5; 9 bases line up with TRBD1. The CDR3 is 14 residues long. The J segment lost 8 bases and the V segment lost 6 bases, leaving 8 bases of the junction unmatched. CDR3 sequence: CASRRQGVGEPQHF. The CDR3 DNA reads TGTGCCAGCAGGCGACAGGGGGTCGGGGAGCCCCAGCATTTT.

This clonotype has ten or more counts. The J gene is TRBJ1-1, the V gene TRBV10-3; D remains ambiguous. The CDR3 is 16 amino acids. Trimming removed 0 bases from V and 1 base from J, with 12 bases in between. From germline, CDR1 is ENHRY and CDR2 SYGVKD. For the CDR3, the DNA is TGTGCCATCAGTGAGTCGGAGGGTAGTAAGAACACTGAAGCTTTCTTT. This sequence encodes CAISESEGSKNTEAFF.

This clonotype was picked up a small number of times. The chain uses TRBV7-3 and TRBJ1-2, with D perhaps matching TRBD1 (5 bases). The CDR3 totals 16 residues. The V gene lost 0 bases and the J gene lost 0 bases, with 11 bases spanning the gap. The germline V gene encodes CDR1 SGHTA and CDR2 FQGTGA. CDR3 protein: CASSLTPDTPNYGYTF. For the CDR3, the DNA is TGTGCCAGCAGCTTAACCCCGGACACCCCTAACTATGGCTACACCTTC.

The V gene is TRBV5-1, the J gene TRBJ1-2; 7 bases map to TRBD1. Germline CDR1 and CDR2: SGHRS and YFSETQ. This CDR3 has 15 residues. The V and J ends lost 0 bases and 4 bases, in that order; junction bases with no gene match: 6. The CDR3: CASSLGGGGAYGYTF. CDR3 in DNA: TGCGCCAGCAGCTTGGGTGGAGGGGGCGCCTATGGCTACACCTTC.

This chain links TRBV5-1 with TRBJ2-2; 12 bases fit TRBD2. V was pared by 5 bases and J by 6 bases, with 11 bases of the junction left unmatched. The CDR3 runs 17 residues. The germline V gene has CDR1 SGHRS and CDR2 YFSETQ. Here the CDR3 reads CASSSGPSGRAAGELFF. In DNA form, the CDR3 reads TGCGCCAGCAGTTCTGGTCCTAGCGGGAGGGCCGCCGGGGAGCTGTTTTTT.